The rows below give T cell receptor beta chains drawn from one sample of a study of cytomegalovirus exposure and HLA in healthy donors. Sequencing used immunoSEQ multiplex PCR; TCRdb keeps in-frame clones, though not all of them. The sample carries about 120,000 clones, approximately 80% recorded once. Material: PBMCs. The receptors derive from a man between 25 and 39 years old in good health and CMV-seropositive. The CDR3 runs from the conserved cysteine through the conserved F or W. The order of the fields is J gene, D gene, V gene, clone size, CDR3 protein, CDR3 DNA. The D gene is left open where the match is weak. Rows may omit the clone size; those that give it use once, few, many or a size class.

J gene: TRBJ2-1; D gene: TRBD2; V gene: TRBV30; clone size: -; CDR3 protein: CAWSRPLAGGLNEQFF; CDR3 DNA: TGTGCCTGGAGCCGACCCCTAGCGGGGGGGCTCAATGAGCAGTTCTTC
J gene: TRBJ2-5; D gene: -; V gene: TRBV5-4; clone size: once; CDR3 protein: CASSLRDTPETQYF; CDR3 DNA: TGTGCCAGCAGCTTAAGGGACACTCCAGAGACCCAGTACTTC
J gene: TRBJ2-3; D gene: TRBD2; V gene: TRBV7-9; clone size: few; CDR3 protein: CSSSRSLGGDTDTQYF; CDR3 DNA: TGTTCCAGCAGCCGATCCTTGGGGGGGGACACAGATACGCAGTATTTT
J gene: TRBJ2-2; D gene: -; V gene: TRBV5-4; clone size: few; CDR3 protein: CASSPGRANTGELFF; CDR3 DNA: TGTGCCAGCAGCCCTGGGCGGGCCAACACCGGGGAGCTGTTTTTT
J gene: TRBJ1-2; D gene: TRBD1; V gene: TRBV27; clone size: -; CDR3 protein: CASRPTGVYGYTF; CDR3 DNA: TGTGCCAGCAGACCGACAGGGGTCTATGGCTACACCTTC
J gene: TRBJ1-1; D gene: TRBD1; V gene: TRBV2; clone size: -; CDR3 protein: CASSVSGQGVNGNTEAFF; CDR3 DNA: TGTGCCAGCAGTGTCAGTGGACAGGGGGTAAATGGGAACACTGAAGCTTTCTTT
J gene: TRBJ2-3; D gene: TRBD2; V gene: TRBV4-2; clone size: -; CDR3 protein: CASSQDPAGGGTQYF; CDR3 DNA: TGTGCCAGCAGCCAAGATCCAGCGGGGGGAGGTACGCAGTATTTT
J gene: TRBJ2-3; D gene: TRBD2; V gene: TRBV27; clone size: -; CDR3 protein: CASSSSKLAGDTDTQYF; CDR3 DNA: TGTGCCAGCAGTTCCTCTAAACTAGCGGGGGACACAGATACGCAGTATTTT
J gene: TRBJ1-5; D gene: TRBD1; V gene: TRBV4-3; clone size: -; CDR3 protein: CASSQDGTGADQPQHF; CDR3 DNA: TGCGCCAGCAGCCAAGACGGTACAGGGGCGGATCAGCCCCAGCATTTT
J gene: TRBJ1-1; D gene: TRBD1; V gene: TRBV29-1; clone size: few; CDR3 protein: CSVDLGQQNTEAFF; CDR3 DNA: TGCAGCGTTGACCTGGGACAGCAGAACACTGAAGCTTTCTTT
J gene: TRBJ2-7; D gene: TRBD1; V gene: TRBV7-9; clone size: -; CDR3 protein: CSSSSRDSTLYEQYF; CDR3 DNA: TGTTCCAGCAGCAGCCGGGACAGCACCCTCTACGAGCAGTACTTC
J gene: TRBJ2-1; D gene: TRBD2; V gene: TRBV7-2; clone size: -; CDR3 protein: CASSITSSGLPYNEQFF; CDR3 DNA: TGTGCCAGCAGCATAACTTCTAGCGGGCTCCCCTACAATGAGCAGTTCTTC
J gene: TRBJ2-6; D gene: TRBD1; V gene: TRBV4-1; clone size: -; CDR3 protein: CASRPFPVGTGGNSGANGLTF; CDR3 DNA: TGCGCCAGCAGGCCCTTTCCCGTTGGGACAGGCGGTAACTCTGGGGCCAACGGCCTGACTTTC
J gene: TRBJ2-5; D gene: -; V gene: TRBV5-1; clone size: -; CDR3 protein: CASSPGPQETQYF; CDR3 DNA: TGCGCCAGCAGCCCTGGCCCCCAAGAGACCCAGTACTTC
J gene: TRBJ1-6; D gene: TRBD1; V gene: TRBV10-3; clone size: -; CDR3 protein: CAISGQGGSPLHF; CDR3 DNA: TGTGCCATCAGTGGACAGGGTGGTTCACCCCTCCACTTT
J gene: TRBJ1-3; D gene: -; V gene: TRBV2; clone size: -; CDR3 protein: CASHRAGNTIYF; CDR3 DNA: TGTGCCAGCCACAGGGCTGGAAACACCATATATTTT